This T cell receptor (beta chain) was documented in a study of blood T cells in healthy people across ages. A second PCR, run for roughly 6 to 11 cycles, used a sample-barcoded 5' primer plus a J-beta primer mix. Every cDNA molecule carried a tag from a template-switch adaptor bearing 12 random nucleotides. TCRdb reprocessed the 5' RACE reads via MiXCR and lists one record per CDR3 protein. The sample has 600,000 to 800,000 distinct CDR3 sequences, 21% seen once. The table lists this clonotype with a few counts. The CDR3 totals 15 residues. Losses at the gene ends were 6 bases for V and 4 bases for J; bases not matched to a gene: 12. Germline V lookup: CDR1 SQVTM, CDR2 ANQGSEA.

Sequences were obtained from blood. The chain is built from TRBV29-1 and TRBJ2-3; 8 bases agree with TRBD2. The TCR comes from a man in his 70s in good health. CDR3 sequence (DNA): TGCAGCGTCAACTCACCCGGGGGGGCTGCAGATACGCAGTATTTT. Encoded protein: CSVNSPGGAADTQYF.